A selection of T cell receptor beta chains follows, all from one sample in a study of blood T cell repertoires in COVID-19. Method: immunoSEQ multiplex PCR; TCRdb's copy keeps in-frame clones and lacks some. The table includes a few hundred thousand clones, around 84% detected once. Specimen: PBMCs or T cells enriched from blood (not recorded which). The source is a middle-aged man who had recovered from COVID-19. CDR3s include the opening cysteine and the closing phenylalanine or tryptophan. D genes are given only for firm matches. Rows may omit the clone size; those that give it use once, few, many or a size class.

J | size | V | D | CDR3 | DNA
TRBJ2-7 | NA | TRBV18 | NA | CASRQRIWYEQYF | TGTGCCAGCCGACAGAGGATTTGGTACGAGCAGTACTTC
TRBJ2-7 | NA | TRBV10-2 | NA | CAGTGFRFSEQYF | TGCGCCGGCACAGGGTTTCGATTTTCCGAGCAGTACTTC
TRBJ2-2 | NA | TRBV13 | TRBD2 | CASSLLAGGTGELFF | TGTGCCAGCAGCTTACTAGCGGGAGGCACCGGGGAGCTGTTTTTT
TRBJ2-2 | once | TRBV4-2 | NA | CASSPGDGELFF | TGTGCCAGCAGCCCGGGGGACGGGGAGCTGTTTTTT
TRBJ2-1 | once | TRBV30 | TRBD2 | CAWMRGLANNEQFF | TGTGCCTGGATGCGGGGACTAGCGAACAATGAGCAGTTCTTC
TRBJ2-1 | NA | TRBV4-1 | NA | CASRRDFLSYNEQFF | TGCGCCAGCAGGCGAGACTTCCTTTCCTACAATGAGCAGTTCTTC
TRBJ2-7 | few | TRBV9 | NA | CASSVSAQGGPYEQYF | TGTGCCAGCAGCGTCTCAGCACAGGGAGGGCCCTACGAGCAGTACTTC
TRBJ2-7 | NA | TRBV6-5 | TRBD1 | CASSYLRTGSSYEQYF | TGTGCCAGCAGTTATTTGAGGACAGGGAGCTCCTACGAGCAGTACTTC
TRBJ2-3 | NA | TRBV30 | TRBD2 | CAWRDSWSGSSPDTQYF | TGTGCCTGGAGAGATAGTTGGAGCGGGAGTTCACCAGATACGCAGTATTTT
TRBJ1-1 | NA | TRBV12-5 | NA | CASGLELQVNTEAFF | TGTGCTAGTGGTTTGGAGCTACAGGTGAACACTGAAGCTTTCTTT
TRBJ2-1 | once | TRBV11-2 | NA | CASSQSHNEQFF | TGTGCCAGCAGCCAAAGCCACAATGAGCAGTTCTTC
TRBJ2-1 | NA | TRBV10-2 | TRBD2 | CASRGLAGDNEQFF | TGCGCCAGCAGGGGACTAGCGGGGGACAATGAGCAGTTCTTC
TRBJ2-2 | NA | TRBV7-3 | TRBD2 | CASSLFASGRGNTGELFF | TGTGCCAGCAGCTTATTCGCTAGCGGGAGGGGGAACACCGGGGAGCTGTTTTTT
TRBJ2-7 | NA | TRBV27 | TRBD2 | CASSLKGSGTRRYEQYF | TGTGCCAGCAGTTTAAAGGGTTCCGGGACTAGGCGTTACGAGCAGTACTTC
TRBJ2-5 | NA | TRBV5-5 | NA | CASSLGDGETQYF | TGTGCCAGCAGCTTGGGAGACGGGGAGACCCAGTACTTC
TRBJ2-1 | NA | TRBV5-1 | TRBD2 | CASSPMTSGLNEQFF | TGCGCCAGCAGCCCCATGACTAGCGGGCTCAATGAGCAGTTCTTC
TRBJ2-5 | NA | TRBV7-9 | TRBD2 | CASSSLRTSGKETQYF | TGTGCCAGCAGCTCGCTAAGGACTAGCGGAAAAGAGACCCAGTACTTC
TRBJ2-5 | NA | TRBV5-1 | NA | CASSAGSGETQYF | TGCGCCAGCAGCGCGGGAAGTGGGGAGACCCAGTACTTC
TRBJ2-6 | NA | TRBV7-8 | TRBD1 | CASSLTTGISGANVLTF | TGTGCCAGCAGCCTAACGACAGGGATCTCTGGGGCCAACGTCCTGACTTTC
TRBJ1-5 | NA | TRBV7-9 | NA | CASSRTENQPQHF | TGTGCCAGCAGCAGGACAGAGAATCAGCCCCAGCATTTT
TRBJ2-7 | NA | TRBV28 | TRBD1 | CASRTTGIWNEQYF | TGTGCCAGCAGGACGACAGGGATATGGAACGAGCAGTACTTC
TRBJ2-5 | NA | TRBV19 | NA | CASSIVTGTAQETQYF | TGTGCCAGTAGTATAGTCACAGGGACGGCCCAAGAGACCCAGTACTTC
TRBJ1-6 | NA | TRBV4-2 | TRBD1 | CASSQDLRWTGNSPLHF | TGTGCCAGCAGCCAAGACCTGAGGTGGACAGGAAATTCACCCCTCCACTTT
TRBJ2-7 | NA | TRBV10-3 | TRBD2 | CAISESSSGRLYEQYF | TGTGCCATCAGTGAGTCTTCGAGCGGGAGACTCTACGAGCAGTACTTC
TRBJ1-2 | NA | TRBV19 | TRBD1 | CASSPDRGNSGYTF | TGTGCCAGTAGCCCGGACAGGGGGAATTCTGGCTACACCTTC
TRBJ2-1 | NA | TRBV5-1 | NA | CASSLARLGYNEQFF | TGCGCCAGCAGCTTGGCGCGGCTAGGCTACAATGAGCAGTTCTTC
TRBJ1-1 | NA | TRBV9 | NA | CASSVGPVTTEAFF | TGTGCCAGCAGCGTAGGTCCAGTTACGACTGAAGCTTTCTTT
TRBJ2-7 | NA | TRBV3-1/TRBV3-2 | TRBD1 | CASSQGFGGQSVPPLYEQYF | TGTGCCAGCAGCCAAGGGTTTGGGGGACAGAGCGTCCCTCCACTCTACGAGCAGTACTTC
TRBJ2-3 | NA | TRBV6-5 | NA | CASSGGPDTQYF | TGTGCCAGCTCTGGCGGCCCGGATACGCAGTATTTT
TRBJ1-2 | NA | TRBV5-1 | NA | CASSPEFNYGYTF | TGCGCCAGCTCTCCCGAGTTCAACTATGGCTACACCTTC
TRBJ2-1 | NA | TRBV5-4 | NA | CASSLVGAPGYNEQFF | TGTGCCAGCAGCTTGGTTGGGGCCCCAGGCTACAATGAGCAGTTCTTC
TRBJ2-5 | NA | TRBV25-1 | TRBD1 | CASSEYSGTGISETQYF | TGTGCCAGCAGTGAATACTCCGGGACAGGGATTTCAGAGACCCAGTACTTC
TRBJ2-2 | NA | TRBV3-1/TRBV3-2 | NA | CASSHYSNTGELFF | TGTGCCAGCAGCCACTACTCGAACACCGGGGAGCTGTTTTTT
TRBJ1-2 | NA | TRBV9 | NA | CASSVNPGVGYTF | TGTGCCAGCAGCGTAAACCCCGGGGTTGGCTACACCTTC
TRBJ1-1 | NA | TRBV2 | TRBD1 | CASSGDRAATEAFF | TGTGCCAGCAGTGGCGACAGGGCGGCCACTGAAGCTTTCTTT
TRBJ1-5 | NA | TRBV6-1 | NA | CASSESRGGQPQHF | TGTGCCAGCAGTGAATCTAGGGGCGGCCAGCCCCAGCATTTT
TRBJ2-1 | NA | TRBV2 | NA | CASSEGSLNEQFF | TGTGCCAGCAGTGAAGGGAGTCTCAATGAGCAGTTCTTC
TRBJ1-1 | NA | TRBV5-4 | NA | CASSLLQGDTEAFF | TGTGCCAGCAGCTTGTTACAGGGTGACACTGAAGCTTTCTTT
TRBJ2-7 | many | TRBV6-2/TRBV6-3 | NA | CASSYSEVYEQYF | TGTGCCAGCAGTTACTCGGAGGTCTACGAGCAGTACTTC
TRBJ2-6 | NA | TRBV5-1 | TRBD1 | CASSLVGQGAGDSGANVLTF | TGCGCCAGCAGCTTGGTGGGACAGGGGGCGGGCGACTCTGGGGCCAACGTCCTGACTTTC